This TCR beta chain was profiled in a study of blood T cell repertoires in COVID-19. Study at large: Researchers got acute and convalescent COVID-19 samples from the United States, Italy and Spain.

This CDR3 contains 16 residues. V trimming: 0 bases; J trimming: 4 bases; junction bases outside the gene matches: 12. Per germline, CDR1 GTSNPN and CDR2 SVGIG (reference sequence). This clone was seen more than once but under ten times. Under the authors' procedure: The assay estimated nucleated cells by amplifying reference gene primers. Only in-frame clones appear in the TCRdb table, and some are missing; sequencing was by immunoSEQ multiplex PCR. V, J and clone size derive from that table, while D and trimming were established from the DNA sequence. The data hold 100,000 or so clones, with 85% observed a single time.

What was sequenced was peripheral blood. The chain is built from TRBV30 and TRBJ2-7; 7 nucleotides line up with TRBD1. The TCR was taken from a woman aged 70-85 years with active or convalescent COVID-19. This chain's CDR3 is CAWSVTGDTPTYEQYF. The CDR3 DNA reads as TGTGCCTGGAGTGTAACAGGGGACACTCCCACTTACGAGCAGTACTTC.